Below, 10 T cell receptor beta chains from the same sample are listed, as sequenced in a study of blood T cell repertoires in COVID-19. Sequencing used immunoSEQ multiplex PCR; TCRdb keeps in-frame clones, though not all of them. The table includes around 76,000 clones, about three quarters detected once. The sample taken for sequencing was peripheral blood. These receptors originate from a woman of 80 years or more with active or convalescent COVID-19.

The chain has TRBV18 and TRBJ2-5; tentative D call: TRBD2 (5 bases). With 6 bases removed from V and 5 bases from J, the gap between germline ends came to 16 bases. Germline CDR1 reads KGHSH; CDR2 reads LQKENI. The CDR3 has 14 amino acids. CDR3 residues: CASSPGVGVETQYF. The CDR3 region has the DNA TGTGCCAGCTCCCCCGGGGTCGGGGTCGAGACCCAGTACTTC.

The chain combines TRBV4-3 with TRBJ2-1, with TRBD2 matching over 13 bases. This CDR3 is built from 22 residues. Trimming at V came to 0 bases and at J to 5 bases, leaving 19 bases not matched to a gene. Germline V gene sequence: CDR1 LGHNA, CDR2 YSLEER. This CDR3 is CASSQDPLTGTSGAGVHNEQFF. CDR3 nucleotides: TGCGCCAGCAGCCAAGACCCTCTTACCGGGACTAGCGGGGCGGGGGTACACAATGAGCAGTTCTTC.

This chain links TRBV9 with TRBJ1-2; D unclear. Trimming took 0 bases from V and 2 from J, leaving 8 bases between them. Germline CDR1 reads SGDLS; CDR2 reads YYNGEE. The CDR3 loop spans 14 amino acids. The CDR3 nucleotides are TGTGCCAGCAGCGTAGGGGCAGAAAACTATGGCTACACCTTC. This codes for CASSVGAENYGYTF.

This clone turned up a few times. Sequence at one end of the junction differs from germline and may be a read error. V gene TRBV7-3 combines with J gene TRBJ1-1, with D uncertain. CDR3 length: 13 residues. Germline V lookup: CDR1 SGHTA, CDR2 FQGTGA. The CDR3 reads CATSKEVDTEAFF. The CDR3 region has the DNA TGTGCCACCAGCAAGGAGGTGGACACTGAAGCTTTCTTT.

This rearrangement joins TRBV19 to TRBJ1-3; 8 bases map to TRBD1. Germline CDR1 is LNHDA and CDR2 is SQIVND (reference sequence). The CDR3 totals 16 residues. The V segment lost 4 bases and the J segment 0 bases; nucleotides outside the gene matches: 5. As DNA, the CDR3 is TGTGCCAGTAGTAAGAGACAGGGGACCTCTGGAAACACCATATATTTT. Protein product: CASSKRQGTSGNTIYF.

CDR3 in amino acids: CASSSGGASSDTQYF. The DNA for the CDR3 is TGTGCCAGCAGTAGCGGGGGGGCAAGTTCAGATACGCAGTATTTT. The chain is built from TRBV27 and TRBJ2-3; 10 nucleotides align to TRBD2. This CDR3 comprises 15 residues. V lost 5 bases, J lost 4 bases, and 6 bases stayed unmatched. CDR1 is MNHEY and CDR2 is SMNVEV in the germline V gene (reference sequence).

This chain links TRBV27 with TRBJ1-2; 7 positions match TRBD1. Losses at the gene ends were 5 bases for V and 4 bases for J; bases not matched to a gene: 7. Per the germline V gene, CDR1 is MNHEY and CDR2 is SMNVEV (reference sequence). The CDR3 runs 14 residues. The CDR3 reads CASSPTRTGYGYTF. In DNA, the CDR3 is TGTGCCAGCAGTCCTACCAGGACAGGCTATGGCTACACCTTC.

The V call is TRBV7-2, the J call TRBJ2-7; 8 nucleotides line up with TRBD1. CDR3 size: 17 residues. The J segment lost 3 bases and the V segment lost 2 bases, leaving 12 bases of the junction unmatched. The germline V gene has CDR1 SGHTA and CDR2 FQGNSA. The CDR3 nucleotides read TGTGCCAGCAGCTTAAGGGACCCGAGAACAGGGGGCTACGAGCAGTACTTC. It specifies CASSLRDPRTGGYEQYF.

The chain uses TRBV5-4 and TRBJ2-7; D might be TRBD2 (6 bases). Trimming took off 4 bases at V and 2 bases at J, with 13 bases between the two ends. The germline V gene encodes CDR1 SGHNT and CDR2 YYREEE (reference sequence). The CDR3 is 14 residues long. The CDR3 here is CASSHRGGAYEQYF. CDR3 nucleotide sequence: TGTGCCAGCAGCCACCGGGGCGGGGCCTACGAGCAGTACTTC.

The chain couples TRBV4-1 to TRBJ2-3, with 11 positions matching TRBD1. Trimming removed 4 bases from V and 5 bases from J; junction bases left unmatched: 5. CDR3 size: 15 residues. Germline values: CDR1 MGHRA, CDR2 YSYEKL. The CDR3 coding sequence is TGCGCCAGCAGCCCTAAGGACAGGGGGCTAGATACGCAGTATTTT. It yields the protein CASSPKDRGLDTQYF.